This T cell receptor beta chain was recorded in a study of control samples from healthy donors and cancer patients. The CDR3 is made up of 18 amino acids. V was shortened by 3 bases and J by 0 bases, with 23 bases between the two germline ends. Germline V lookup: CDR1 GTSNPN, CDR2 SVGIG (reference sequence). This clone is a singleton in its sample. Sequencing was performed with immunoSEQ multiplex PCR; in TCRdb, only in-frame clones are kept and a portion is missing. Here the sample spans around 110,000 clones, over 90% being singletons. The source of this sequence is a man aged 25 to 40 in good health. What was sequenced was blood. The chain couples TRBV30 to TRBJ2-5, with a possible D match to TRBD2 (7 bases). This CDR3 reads CAWSPAEAGRGDQETQYF. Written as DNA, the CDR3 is TGTGCCTGGAGCCCCGCTGAAGCGGGGAGGGGGGACCAAGAGACCCAGTACTTC.